The rows below give T cell receptor beta chains drawn from one sample of a study of shared clonotypes between healthy human individuals. Sequenced by immunoSEQ multiplex PCR; TCRdb stores in-frame clones only, minus some. The sample shows around 2.3 million clones, around 95% of them seen only once. The sample was naive CD4+ T cells sorted from blood. The receptors here all came from a man aged 18 to 29 in good health. Both conserved end residues are part of each CDR3.

TRBJ2-3 | TRBV5-4 | CASSLEIAGAHTQYF
TRBJ1-6 | TRBV11-1 | CASSFALDRRNNSPLHF
TRBJ2-4 | TRBV19 | CASSIQSGARGNIQYF
TRBJ1-2 | TRBV5-1 | CASSLGPAQNGYTF
TRBJ2-7 | TRBV7-7 | CASSRTYEQYF
TRBJ2-4 | TRBV19 | CASREESWGIQYF
TRBJ2-3 | TRBV18 | CASASRASTDTQYF
TRBJ1-1 | TRBV6-5 | CASSYSVNTEAFF
TRBJ1-2 | TRBV6-1 | CASSEKGQIYGYTF
TRBJ1-4 | TRBV20-1 | CSASRVEKLFF
TRBJ1-2 | TRBV2 | CASSGQGYYGYTF
TRBJ2-7 | TRBV30 | CAWRGGTGRPEQYF
TRBJ2-5 | TRBV13 | CASSGTGKETQYF
TRBJ1-5 | TRBV19 | CASNLGQNQPQHF
TRBJ1-3 | TRBV7-9 | CASSLGQSSGNTIYF
TRBJ1-1 | TRBV18 | CASSPPSRDRNTEAFF
TRBJ1-5 | TRBV28 | CASSLFGYSNQPQHF
TRBJ2-5 | TRBV21-1 | CASSKSLQWPLRGGSKETQYF
TRBJ2-5 | TRBV7-9 | CASSLRGTGVETQYF
TRBJ2-3 | TRBV27 | CASRLATLSSTDTQYF
TRBJ2-7 | TRBV4-1 | CASSQGTGYEQYF
TRBJ1-5 | TRBV6-6 | CASSYGTAGEPQHF
TRBJ2-5 | TRBV7-2 | CASSHGQGQETQYF
TRBJ1-5 | TRBV5-7 | CASGGGNQPQHF
TRBJ2-1 | TRBV10-1 | CASSEKQLSPHEQFF
TRBJ1-2 | TRBV25-1 | CASSEAGGGNYGYTF
TRBJ1-6 | TRBV4-1 | CASSQGRGGGNSPLHF
TRBJ1-2 | TRBV11-2 | CASRQGFNYGYTF
TRBJ1-3 | TRBV13 | CASSAGLLDSGNTIYF
TRBJ2-7 | TRBV7-9 | CASSFLHSYEQYF
TRBJ1-3 | TRBV9 | CASSQLGSSGNTIYF
TRBJ1-1 | TRBV28 | CASSLSPWTGERTEAFF
TRBJ2-7 | TRBV5-1 | CASSLDLPYEQYF
TRBJ1-5 | TRBV6-5 | CASSTTGGINQPQHF
TRBJ2-1 | TRBV10-2 | CARSKGVYNEQFF
TRBJ2-3 | TRBV5-1 | CASSSPTDTQYF
TRBJ2-1 | TRBV18 | CASSPPGTVGDNEQFF
TRBJ2-7 | TRBV6-1 | CASSDGLAGVSYEQYF
TRBJ2-7 | TRBV18 | CASSPTPGGHSYEQYF
TRBJ2-4 | TRBV7-9 | CASSLGQGHKNIQYF
TRBJ1-5 | TRBV7-9 | CASSRGTNQPQHF
TRBJ1-1 | TRBV7-2 | CASSLAPWGNTEAFF
TRBJ1-1 | TRBV5-1 | CASSKGASEAFF
TRBJ2-2 | TRBV30 | CAWNWQTTTGELFF
TRBJ2-1 | TRBV5-1 | CASSSRGGRGNEQFF
TRBJ1-6 | TRBV28 | CASSSPLGTYNSPLHF